This T cell receptor (beta chain) was observed in a study of blood T cells in healthy people across ages. Overall study results and limits: The unknown donor CMV status may have confounded expanded clonotype changes.

The length of the CDR3 is 16 residues. The V gene's germline CDR1 is SEHNR and CDR2 FQNEAQ (reference sequence). To note about this clonotype: Its antigen is currently unknown.

Then a second PCR, running roughly 7 to 11 cycles, was carried out with a sample-barcoded 5' primer and a J-beta primer mix. TCRdb recomputed calls from the 5' RACE reads with MiXCR, one row per CDR3 protein. Of around 1.5 million distinct CDR3 sequences listed, roughly 59% are singletons. The sequence was collected from a man aged 18 to 35 in good health. Sequencing was done on a sample of blood. The genes are TRBV7-9 and TRBJ2-4, with TRBD2 identical over 11 bases. The DNA end favors TRBJ2-5, so the J call may be wrong. DNA of the CDR3: TGTGCCAGCAGCCAGCTACGAGCTAGCGGGGGGAAGACCCAGTACTTC. This encodes CASSQLRASGGKTQYF.